Listed here are 10 T cell receptor beta chains from one sample, sequenced in a study of shared clonotypes between healthy human individuals. The data were produced by immunoSEQ multiplex PCR, yet TCRdb's version contains in-frame clones alone and is incomplete. The profile covers 2 million to 2.5 million clones, with 85% to 95% appearing a single time and 0.1% to 0.15% taken by the ten largest. Sequences were obtained from naive CD4+ T cells sorted from blood. Subset given: CD45RA+ positively selected. All receptors derive from a man aged 18 to 30 in good health.

This clone came up once. The chain joins TRBV4-1 to TRBJ1-1; D may be TRBD1 (6 bases). This CDR3 has 15 residues. V was clipped by 1 base and J by 6 bases, with 15 bases between them. Germline V gives CDR1 MGHRA, CDR2 YSYEKL. The CDR3 reads CASSQAPGGVAEAFF. CDR3 in DNA: TGCGCCAGCAGCCAAGCCCCGGGGGGCGTCGCTGAAGCTTTCTTT.

Worth noting for this clone: The same CDR3 is also encoded by other DNA sequences in this sample. The CDR3 DNA reads as TGTGCCAGTAGTATAGAAGGCCGTAACACCGGGGAGCTGTTTTTT. As protein: CASSIEGRNTGELFF. This chain connects TRBV19 to TRBJ2-2; D not resolved. Trimming took off 0 bases at V and 2 bases at J, with 7 bases between the two ends. CDR3 length: 15 amino acids. CDR1 LNHDA and CDR2 SQIVND come from the germline V gene (reference sequence).

The rearrangement uses TRBV6-5 and TRBJ2-7; possibly TRBD1 or TRBD2 for D (5 bases each). Germline V gene sequence: CDR1 MNHEY, CDR2 SVGAGI. This CDR3 has 14 residues. The germline V and J ends were trimmed by 5 bases and 6 bases, with 17 bases remaining between them. CDR3 in amino acids: CASSPRDPPSEQYF. The CDR3 bases are TGTGCCAGCAGTCCGAGGGACCCCCCCTCCGAGCAGTACTTC.

This clone was seen more than once but under ten times. The sample has other DNA sequences that encode this CDR3 too. The chain employs TRBV11-2 and TRBJ2-4; no firm D call. The CDR3 consists of 15 residues. Germline V gene lookup returns CDR1 SGHAT and CDR2 FQNNGV. V shed 0 bases and J shed 0 bases, with 6 bases lying between them. DNA of the CDR3: TGTGCCAGCAGCTTAGATTCCTTAGCCAAAAACATTCAGTACTTC. The encoded protein is CASSLDSLAKNIQYF.

This chain connects TRBV14 to TRBJ2-5; no clear D gene. V shed 0 bases and J shed 9 bases, with 14 bases lying between them. CDR3 size: 14 residues. CDR1 and CDR2 from the germline V gene are SGHDN and FVKESK. DNA for the CDR3: TGTGCCAGCAGCCAAGAACTGGGCCTGTCGCCCCAGTACTTC. This codes for CASSQELGLSPQYF.

The V call is TRBV10-3, the J call TRBJ1-4; D remains unclear. V dropped 2 bases and J dropped 7 bases, with 8 bases sitting between them. The CDR3 spans 13 residues. CDR1 is ENHRY and CDR2 is SYGVKD in the germline V gene. The CDR3 sequence is CAISETPLEKLFF. Here the CDR3 DNA reads TGTGCCATCAGTGAGACACCCCTTGAAAAACTGTTTTTT.

CDR3 nucleotides: TGTGCCAGCAGCCCGGGACCGTCAGAGACCCAGTACTTC. Protein sequence: CASSPGPSETQYF. V usage is TRBV11-3 and J usage is TRBJ2-5; either TRBD1 or TRBD2 may supply D (5 bases each). V gave up 5 bases and J gave up 4 bases, with 11 bases separating them. This CDR3 is 13 amino acids long. From germline, CDR1 is SGHNT and CDR2 YENEEA. Supplemented by reference TRBV11-3 and TRBJ2-5, the full variable domain reads EAGVVQSPRYKIIEKKQPVAFWCNPISGHNTLYWYLQNLGQGPELLIRYENEEAVDDSQLPKDRFSAERLKGVDSTLKIQPAELGDSAVYLCASSPGPSETQYFGPGTRLLVL.

The rearrangement links TRBV6-4 to TRBJ2-3; TRBD2 agrees at 11 bases. CDR1 MRHNA and CDR2 SNTAGT come from the germline V gene. The ends lost 6 bases at V and 1 base at J; junction bases unmatched: 6. This CDR3 is built from 16 residues. CDR3 in amino acids: CASSPGLAGGTDTQYF. CDR3 coding DNA: TGTGCCAGCAGCCCCGGACTAGCGGGTGGCACAGATACGCAGTATTTT.

The rearrangement links TRBV4-3 to TRBJ1-2, with TRBD1 matching 10 bases. The germline V gene has CDR1 LGHNA and CDR2 YSLEER. This CDR3 comprises 13 residues. The V segment lost 5 bases and the J segment 8 bases; nucleotides outside the gene matches: 5. The CDR3 is CASSFRDRGGYTF. The CDR3 DNA reads TGCGCCAGCAGCTTCCGGGACAGGGGAGGCTACACCTTC.

This clone was counted once. The chain is built from TRBV5-1 and TRBJ2-1, with 9 bases lining up with TRBD2. Per the germline V gene, CDR1 is SGHRS and CDR2 is YFSETQ. V was clipped by 0 bases and J by 6 bases; unmatched bases: 4. This CDR3 comprises 15 residues. The CDR3 DNA sequence: TGCGCCAGCAGCTTGGCCGTAGCGGGAGTCAATGAGCAGTTCTTC. It yields the protein CASSLAVAGVNEQFF.